Listed below are T cell receptor beta chains from one sample, sequenced in a study of control samples from healthy donors and cancer patients. Method: immunoSEQ multiplex PCR; TCRdb's copy keeps in-frame clones and lacks some. Of about 140,000 clones listed, around 90% are singletons. Sequencing was performed on blood. The receptors originated from a man aged 25 to 45 in good health. The CDR3 runs from the conserved cysteine through the conserved F or W. The D gene is left open where the match is weak. Some rows mark clone size as missing; the rest say once, few, many or name a class of expanded clone.

D gene	V gene	clone size	J gene	CDR3 DNA	CDR3 protein
NA	TRBV2	NA	TRBJ2-7	TGTGCCAGCAGTGACCAAGGATACGAGCAGTACTTC	CASSDQGYEQYF
NA	TRBV19	NA	TRBJ2-2	TGTGCCAGTTCGACAGCCCAGAACACCGGGGAGCTGTTTTTT	CASSTAQNTGELFF
NA	TRBV27	few	TRBJ1-3	TGTGCCAGCAGTTTCGGCGGGCACGGAAACACCATATATTTT	CASSFGGHGNTIYF
NA	TRBV4-2	NA	TRBJ1-5	TGTGCCAGCAGCCAAGAGGAAGGCCAGCAGCCCCAGCATTTT	CASSQEEGQQPQHF
NA	TRBV19	NA	TRBJ1-3	TGTGCCAGTAGTATTTTATCTTTTGAGGCAGGAAACACCATATATTTT	CASSILSFEAGNTIYF
NA	TRBV6-5	once	TRBJ2-1	TGTGCCAGCAACAAGAAGGAACCGGGTGAGCAGTTCTTC	CASNKKEPGEQFF
TRBD2	TRBV27	NA	TRBJ2-7	TGTGCCAGCAGCTTAGCGGGAGCCCACGAGCAGTACTTC	CASSLAGAHEQYF
NA	TRBV7-2	NA	TRBJ1-4	TGTGCCAGCAGCTTAGATGGGGGGCTGGGTAATGAAAAACTGTTTTTT	CASSLDGGLGNEKLFF
TRBD2	TRBV28	NA	TRBJ2-1	TGTGCCAGCAGTTTAGCGGGAGGTTCTCACAATGAGCAGTTCTTC	CASSLAGGSHNEQFF
TRBD2	TRBV19	NA	TRBJ2-2	TGTGCCAGTAGTACCGGACTAGCGGGTTTCGCGAACACCGGGGAGCTGTTTTTT	CASSTGLAGFANTGELFF
NA	TRBV21-1	once	TRBJ1-5	TGTGCCAGCAGCAAAGAGGGGGGATTCCAGCCCGGGTGTCAGCCCCAGCATTTT	CASSKEGGFQPGCQPQHF
TRBD1	TRBV7-9	NA	TRBJ1-6	TGTGCCAGCAGCTCTCTAGTTGGGGGGACAGGGCCACCCCTCCACTTT	CASSSLVGGTGPPLHF
TRBD1	TRBV7-9	NA	TRBJ2-1	TGTGCTTGTGAGGGGGCCGCCCTTTTCTACAATGAGCAGTTCTTC	CACEGAALFYNEQFF
TRBD1	TRBV6-5	NA	TRBJ2-7	TGTGCCAGCAGTTACTCGACAGACAGGGCAACCTACGAGCAGTACTTC	CASSYSTDRATYEQYF
TRBD2	TRBV19	NA	TRBJ2-3	TGTGCCAGTAGTATAGGACTAGCGGGAGTAGATACGCAGTATTTT	CASSIGLAGVDTQYF
TRBD1	TRBV29-1	NA	TRBJ1-4	TGCAGCGGTCCGGACAGGGGCGGTGAAAAACTGTTTTTT	CSGPDRGGEKLFF
NA	TRBV28	once	TRBJ1-5	TGTGCCAGCAGTTTAAATCCGGACCAGCCCCAGCATTTT	CASSLNPDQPQHF
TRBD1	TRBV9	NA	TRBJ1-1	TGTGCCAGCAGCCCACGCGGACAGGGTAACACTGAAGCTTTCTTT	CASSPRGQGNTEAFF
NA	TRBV29-1	NA	TRBJ2-3	TGCAGCGTTAAGAGTTCGGGTACGCAGTATTTT	CSVKSSGTQYF
NA	TRBV2	NA	TRBJ2-1	TGTGCCAGCAGTCTAACCTACAATGAGCAGTTCTTC	CASSLTYNEQFF
TRBD2	TRBV27	NA	TRBJ2-5	TGTGCCAGCATTAGACTAGCGGGAGGGCTTCTTGAAAAAGAGACCCAGTACTTC	CASIRLAGGLLEKETQYF
TRBD1	TRBV6-6	NA	TRBJ1-2	TGTGCCAGCAGTTACACCGGGACAGTTGGCTATGGCTACACCTTC	CASSYTGTVGYGYTF
NA	TRBV6-1	NA	TRBJ1-2	TGTGCCAGCAGTGAAAGGGGATGGGGTGGCTACACCTTC	CASSERGWGGYTF
TRBD2	TRBV3-1/TRBV3-2	once	TRBJ2-1	TGTGCCAGCAGCCAAGTGCTAGCGGGAGGGCCAGATGAGCAGTTCTTC	CASSQVLAGGPDEQFF
NA	TRBV2	few	TRBJ2-7	TGTGCCAGCAGCTATCTTTTAGGGGGTGAGCAGTACTTC	CASSYLLGGEQYF
NA	TRBV18	NA	TRBJ2-2	TGTGCCAGCTCACCACTTCAGGGCCCCGGGGAGCTGTTTTTT	CASSPLQGPGELFF
TRBD1	TRBV28	NA	TRBJ1-2	TGTGCCAGCAGTGCCAAAGGACAGGGTTTGTATGGCTACACCTTC	CASSAKGQGLYGYTF
TRBD2	TRBV3-1/TRBV3-2	NA	TRBJ2-1	TGTGCCAGCAGGGGGACTAGCGGAGACTACAATGAGCAGTTCTTC	CASRGTSGDYNEQFF
NA	TRBV12-3/TRBV12-4	few	TRBJ1-5	TGTGCCAGCAGCTCGGGGGGGATTCAGCCCCAGCATTTT	CASSSGGIQPQHF
NA	TRBV29-1	NA	TRBJ2-1	TGCAGCGTTGAAGGGGGAAGTGACCTTAGAGTGGGGGATGAGCAGTTCTTC	CSVEGGSDLRVGDEQFF
TRBD1	TRBV19	NA	TRBJ1-1	TGTGCCAGTAGAGAGACAGGGGGCAACACTGAAGCTTTCTTT	CASRETGGNTEAFF
NA	TRBV24-1	NA	TRBJ2-7	TGTGCCACCAGTGACACCAAACGGGACACCTACGAGCAGTACTTC	CATSDTKRDTYEQYF
NA	TRBV6-5	NA	TRBJ1-2	TGTGCCAGCAGTACCACCGGGCTTGGCTACACCTTC	CASSTTGLGYTF
TRBD2	TRBV7-2	NA	TRBJ2-2	TGTGCCAGCAGCCCGCAGACTAGCGGGAGCATCCCCGGGGAGCTGTTTTTT	CASSPQTSGSIPGELFF
TRBD1	TRBV7-6	NA	TRBJ1-2	TGTGCCAGCAGCAAAGGGACAGGGGGAGGCTATGGCTACACCTTC	CASSKGTGGGYGYTF
TRBD2	TRBV7-3	NA	TRBJ2-1	TGTGCCAGCAGCTTAAGTAGCGGGAGTAGGAATGAGCAGTTCTTC	CASSLSSGSRNEQFF
TRBD1	TRBV5-5	NA	TRBJ1-2	TGTGCCAGCAGCTTACCACAATTGACAGGGCCGTATGGCTACACCTTC	CASSLPQLTGPYGYTF
TRBD1	TRBV11-3	NA	TRBJ2-7	TGTGCCAGCGGTCGACAGGGGAGCGAGCAGTACTTC	CASGRQGSEQYF